Listed below are T cell receptor beta chains from one sample, sequenced in a study of blood T cell repertoires in COVID-19. This table comes from immunoSEQ multiplex PCR, and its TCRdb copy is limited to in-frame clones, with some not included. Found here are about 210,000 clones, 70% to 90% of them singletons; the top ten hold roughly 1.5%. The source material was peripheral blood. The receptors were sampled from a man between 18 and 35 years old with active or convalescent COVID-19. CDR3s include the opening cysteine and the closing phenylalanine or tryptophan. D genes are given only for firm matches. Expanded clones are given a class, and other clones once, few, many or no size at all.

length,V,size,D,J,CDR3,DNA
16,TRBV5-1,-,-,TRBJ2-7,CASSLDASADWYEQYF,TGCGCCAGCAGCTTGGATGCTAGCGCAGATTGGTACGAGCAGTACTTC
15,TRBV5-6,once,-,TRBJ1-2,CASSLGTVLNYGYTF,TGTGCCAGCAGCTTGGGGACAGTCCTTAACTATGGCTACACCTTC
13,TRBV9,-,TRBD1,TRBJ1-1,CASSATGKGEAFF,TGTGCCAGCAGCGCGACAGGGAAGGGTGAAGCTTTCTTT
14,TRBV9,-,-,TRBJ1-1,CASSVVGAGTEAFF,TGTGCCAGCAGCGTTGTGGGGGCGGGCACTGAAGCTTTCTTT
14,TRBV28,-,TRBD1,TRBJ1-5,CASSRDRAVQPQHF,TGTGCCAGCAGCAGGGACAGGGCGGTTCAGCCCCAGCATTTT
12,TRBV6-1,-,-,TRBJ2-7,CASSDRSYEQYF,TGTGCCAGCAGTGACAGGTCCTACGAGCAGTACTTC
13,TRBV30,-,TRBD1,TRBJ1-2,CAWSTSTGVGYTF,TGTGCCTGGAGTACCTCAACAGGGGTCGGCTACACCTTC
14,TRBV6-1,-,-,TRBJ1-2,CASSGRRWDYGYTF,TGTGCCAGCAGTGGCAGGAGGTGGGACTATGGCTACACCTTC
15,TRBV28,-,TRBD1,TRBJ2-7,CASRREGTGSYEQYF,TGTGCCAGCAGAAGAGAAGGGACAGGGTCCTACGAGCAGTACTTC
15,TRBV28,-,-,TRBJ1-4,CASSFRGAANEKLFF,TGTGCCAGCAGTTTCAGGGGAGCGGCTAATGAAAAACTGTTTTTT
15,TRBV5-4,-,-,TRBJ2-2,CASTLGQTPAGELFF,TGTGCCAGCACCCTGGGGCAGACGCCTGCCGGGGAGCTGTTTTTT
14,TRBV6-5,-,-,TRBJ1-5,CASSYQGAKQPQHF,TGTGCCAGCAGTTACCAAGGGGCGAAACAGCCCCAGCATTTT
15,TRBV5-1,-,TRBD1,TRBJ1-4,CASSLGQGKGEKLFF,TGCGCCAGCAGCCTAGGACAGGGAAAAGGCGAAAAACTGTTTTTT
14,TRBV10-1,-,TRBD2,TRBJ2-7,CASSALGGGGEQYF,TGCGCCAGCAGTGCACTCGGGGGGGGCGGAGAGCAGTACTTC
18,TRBV15,-,TRBD1,TRBJ1-5,CATSPGTGSGLSNQPQHF,TGTGCCACCAGCCCTGGGACAGGGTCGGGTCTGAGCAATCAGCCCCAGCATTTT
12,TRBV24-1,-,-,TRBJ1-1,CATRAADTEAFF,TGTGCCACCAGGGCCGCGGACACTGAAGCTTTCTTT
18,TRBV18,-,-,TRBJ1-1,CASSPMTGGPIMNTEAFF,TGTGCCAGCTCACCGATGACAGGAGGCCCTATAATGAACACTGAAGCTTTCTTT
16,TRBV11-3,-,TRBD2,TRBJ2-1,CASSLGSGSTYNEQFF,TGTGCCAGCAGCTTGGGTAGCGGGAGTACGTACAATGAGCAGTTCTTC
16,TRBV7-2,-,TRBD1,TRBJ1-4,CASSLAGTATNEKLFF,TGTGCCAGCAGCTTAGCCGGGACAGCAACTAATGAAAAACTGTTTTTT
12,TRBV2,-,-,TRBJ2-3,CASSVDGDTQYF,TGTGCCAGCAGTGTTGACGGGGATACGCAGTATTTT
16,TRBV4-1,-,-,TRBJ2-3,CASSLVGDGSTDTQYF,TGCGCCAGCAGCCTAGTGGGAGACGGAAGCACAGATACGCAGTATTTT
13,TRBV30,-,TRBD2,TRBJ2-7,CAWSSSGSYEQYF,TGTGCCTGGAGTTCTAGCGGGTCCTACGAGCAGTACTTC
12,TRBV24-1,-,-,TRBJ2-7,CATIKQGNEQYF,TGTGCCACCATAAAACAGGGAAACGAGCAGTACTTC
13,TRBV3-1/TRBV3-2,-,-,TRBJ1-4,CASSHRTNEKLFF,TGTGCCAGCAGCCATAGAACTAATGAAAAACTGTTTTTT
21,TRBV4-1,once,-,TRBJ2-6,CASSHSRGGDRKSSGANVLTF,TGCGCCAGCAGCCACTCCCGAGGGGGGGACAGGAAGAGTTCTGGGGCCAACGTCCTGACTTTC
16,TRBV7-2,once,TRBD1,TRBJ2-1,CASSTQTGEPYNEQFF,TGTGCCAGCAGCACCCAAACAGGGGAGCCTTACAATGAGCAGTTCTTC
15,TRBV19,-,-,TRBJ2-1,CASQRGTNQGNEQFF,TGTGCCTCCCAGAGGGGGACGAACCAAGGGAATGAGCAGTTCTTC
15,TRBV5-1,-,TRBD1,TRBJ1-1,CASSLGQRWNTEAFF,TGCGCCAGCAGCCTGGGACAGAGGTGGAACACTGAAGCTTTCTTT
15,TRBV27,-,TRBD2,TRBJ2-7,CASRSHGTSSFVQYF,TGTGCCAGCAGGTCCCACGGGACTAGTTCTTTTGTGCAGTACTTC
11,TRBV10-3,-,-,TRBJ2-3,CATDGADTQYF,TGTGCCACCGACGGAGCGGATACGCAGTATTTT
15,TRBV18,-,TRBD1,TRBJ1-4,CASSTSGTGVEKLFF,TGTGCCAGCTCAACGTCCGGGACAGGGGTTGAAAAACTGTTTTTT